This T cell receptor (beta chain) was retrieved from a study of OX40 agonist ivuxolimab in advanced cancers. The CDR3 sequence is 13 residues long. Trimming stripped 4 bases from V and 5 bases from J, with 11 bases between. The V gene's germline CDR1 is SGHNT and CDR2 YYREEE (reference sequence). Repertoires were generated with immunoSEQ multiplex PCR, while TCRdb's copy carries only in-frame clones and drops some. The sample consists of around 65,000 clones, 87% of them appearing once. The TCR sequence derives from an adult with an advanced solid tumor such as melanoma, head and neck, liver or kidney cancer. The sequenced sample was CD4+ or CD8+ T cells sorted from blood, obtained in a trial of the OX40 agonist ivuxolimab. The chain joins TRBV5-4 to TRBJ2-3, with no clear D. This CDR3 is CASSPAGRDTQYF. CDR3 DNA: TGTGCCAGCAGCCCCGCAGGCAGAGATACGCAGTATTTT. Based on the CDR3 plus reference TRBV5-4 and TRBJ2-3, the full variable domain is ETGVTQSPTHLIKTRGQQVTLRCSSQSGHNTVSWYQQALGQGPQFIFQYYREEENGRGNFPPRFSGLQFPNYSSELNVNALELDDSALYLCASSPAGRDTQYFGPGTRLTVL.